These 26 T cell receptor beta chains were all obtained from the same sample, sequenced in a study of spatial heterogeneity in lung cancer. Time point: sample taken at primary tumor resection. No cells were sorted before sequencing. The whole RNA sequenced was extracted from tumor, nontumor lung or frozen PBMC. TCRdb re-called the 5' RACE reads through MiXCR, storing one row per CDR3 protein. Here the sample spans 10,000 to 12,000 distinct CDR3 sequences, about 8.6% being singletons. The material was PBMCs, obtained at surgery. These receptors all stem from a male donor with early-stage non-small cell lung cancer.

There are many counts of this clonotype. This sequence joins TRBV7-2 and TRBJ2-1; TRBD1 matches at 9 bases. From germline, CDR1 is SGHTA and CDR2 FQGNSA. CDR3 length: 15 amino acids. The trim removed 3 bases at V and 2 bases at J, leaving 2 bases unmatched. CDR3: CASSFRTGAYNEQFF. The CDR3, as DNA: TGTGCCAGCAGCTTTCGGACAGGGGCCTACAATGAGCAGTTCTTC.

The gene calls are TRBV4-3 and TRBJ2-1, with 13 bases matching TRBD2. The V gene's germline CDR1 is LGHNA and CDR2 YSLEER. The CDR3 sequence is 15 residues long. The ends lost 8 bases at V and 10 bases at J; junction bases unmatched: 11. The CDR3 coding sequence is TGCGCCAGCGGCTCAGGACTAGCGGGGGCTAGCGAGCAGTTCTTC. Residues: CASGSGLAGASEQFF.

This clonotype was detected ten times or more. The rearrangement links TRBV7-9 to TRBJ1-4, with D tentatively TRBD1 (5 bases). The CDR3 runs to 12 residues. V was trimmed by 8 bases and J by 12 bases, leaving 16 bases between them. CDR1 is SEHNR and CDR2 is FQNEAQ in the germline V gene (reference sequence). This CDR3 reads CASGVSGRELFF. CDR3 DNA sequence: TGTGCCAGCGGTGTATCGGGGCGGGAACTGTTTTTT.

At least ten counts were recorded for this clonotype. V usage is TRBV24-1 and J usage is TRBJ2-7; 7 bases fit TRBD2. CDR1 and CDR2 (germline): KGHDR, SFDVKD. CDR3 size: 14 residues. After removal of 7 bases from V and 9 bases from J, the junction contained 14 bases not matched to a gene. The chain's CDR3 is CATRSSGTSGVQYF. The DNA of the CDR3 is TGTGCCACCAGATCAAGCGGGACGAGCGGTGTGCAGTACTTC.

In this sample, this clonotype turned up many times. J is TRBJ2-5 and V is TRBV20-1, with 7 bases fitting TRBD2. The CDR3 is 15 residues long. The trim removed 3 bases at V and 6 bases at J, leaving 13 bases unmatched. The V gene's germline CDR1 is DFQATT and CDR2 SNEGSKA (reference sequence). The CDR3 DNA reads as TGCAGTGCTAGGACCCAGGGAGGGGTTCCGAAGACCCAGTACTTC. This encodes CSARTQGGVPKTQYF.

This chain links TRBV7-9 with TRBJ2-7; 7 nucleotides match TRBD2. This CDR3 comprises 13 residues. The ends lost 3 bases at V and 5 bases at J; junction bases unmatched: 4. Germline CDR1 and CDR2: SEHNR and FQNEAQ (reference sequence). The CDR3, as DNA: TGTGCCAGCAGCTTCGGGGGGACCCACGAGCAGTACTTC. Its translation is CASSFGGTHEQYF.

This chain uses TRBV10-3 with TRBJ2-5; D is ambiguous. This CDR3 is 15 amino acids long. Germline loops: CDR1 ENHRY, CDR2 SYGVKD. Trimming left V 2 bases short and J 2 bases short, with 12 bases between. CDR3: CAISEPLTHQETQYF. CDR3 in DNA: TGTGCCATCAGTGAGCCCCTGACCCATCAAGAGACCCAGTACTTC.

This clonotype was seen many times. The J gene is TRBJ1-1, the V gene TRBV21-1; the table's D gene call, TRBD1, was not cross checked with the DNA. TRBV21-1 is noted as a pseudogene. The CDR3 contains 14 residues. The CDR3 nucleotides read TGTGCCAGCAGCGTCCGGGACCCTGGGGCTGAAGCTTTCTTT. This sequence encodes CASSVRDPGAEAFF.

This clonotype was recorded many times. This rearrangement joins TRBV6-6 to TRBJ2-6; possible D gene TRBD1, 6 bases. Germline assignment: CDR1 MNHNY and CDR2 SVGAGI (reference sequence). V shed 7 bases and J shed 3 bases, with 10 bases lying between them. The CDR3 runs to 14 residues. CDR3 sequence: CASNLGHGANVLTF. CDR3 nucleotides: TGTGCCAGCAACCTGGGACATGGGGCCAACGTCCTGACTTTC.

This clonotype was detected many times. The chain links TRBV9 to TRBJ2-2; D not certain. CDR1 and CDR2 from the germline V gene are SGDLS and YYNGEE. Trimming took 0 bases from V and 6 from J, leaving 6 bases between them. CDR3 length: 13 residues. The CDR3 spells CASSVGGPGELFF. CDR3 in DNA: TGTGCCAGCAGCGTAGGAGGTCCCGGGGAGCTGTTTTTT.

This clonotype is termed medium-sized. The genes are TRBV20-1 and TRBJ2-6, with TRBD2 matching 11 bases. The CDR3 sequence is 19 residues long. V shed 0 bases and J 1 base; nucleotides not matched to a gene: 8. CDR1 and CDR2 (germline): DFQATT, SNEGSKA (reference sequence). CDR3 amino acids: CSARDRGSGGASGANVLTF. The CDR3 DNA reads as TGCAGTGCTAGAGATCGAGGTAGCGGGGGGGCTTCTGGGGCCAACGTCCTGACTTTC.

The CDR3 DNA follows: TGTGCCAGCAGCCTGATGCTCCGGGGTATGAACACTGAAGCTTTCTTT. Translating gives CASSLMLRGMNTEAFF. This chain uses TRBV14 with TRBJ1-1; D gene ambiguous. Trimming stripped 4 bases from V and 0 bases from J, with 15 bases between. The germline CDR1 and CDR2 sequences are SGHDN and FVKESK. This CDR3 spans 16 amino acids. The variable domain in full, completed from reference TRBV14 and TRBJ1-1, reads EAGVTQFPSHSVIEKGQTVTLRCDPISGHDNLYWYRRVMGKEIKFLLHFVKESKQDESGMPNNRFLAERTGGTYSTLKVQPAELEDSGVYFCASSLMLRGMNTEAFFGQGTRLTVV.

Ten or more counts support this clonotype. The CDR3 DNA follows: TGTGCCAGCAATCTGGGACAGACCTACGAGCAGTACTTC. Translated, it gives CASNLGQTYEQYF. The chain couples TRBV2 to TRBJ2-7; 7 bases match TRBD1. The CDR3 covers 13 residues. CDR1 SNHLY and CDR2 FYNNEI come from the germline V gene. V lost 7 bases, J lost 2 bases, and 5 bases stayed unmatched. Full variable domain (missing parts from reference TRBV2 and TRBJ2-7): EPEVTQTPSHQVTQMGQEVILRCVPISNHLYFYWYRQILGQKVEFLVSFYNNEISEKSEIFDDQFSVERPDGSNFTLKIRSTKLEDSAMYFCASNLGQTYEQYFGPGTRLTVT.

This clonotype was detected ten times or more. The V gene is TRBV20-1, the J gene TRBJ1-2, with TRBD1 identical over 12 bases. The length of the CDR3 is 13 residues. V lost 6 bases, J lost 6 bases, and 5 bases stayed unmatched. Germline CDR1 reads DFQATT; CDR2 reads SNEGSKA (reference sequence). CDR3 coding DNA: TGCAGTGCCACCGGGACAGGGGGCCATGGCTACACCTTC. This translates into CSATGTGGHGYTF.

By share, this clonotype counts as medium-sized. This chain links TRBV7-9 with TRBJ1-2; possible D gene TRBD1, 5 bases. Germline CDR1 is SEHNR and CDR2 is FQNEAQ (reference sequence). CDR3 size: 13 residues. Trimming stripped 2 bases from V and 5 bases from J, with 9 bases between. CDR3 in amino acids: CASSLTGTYGYTF. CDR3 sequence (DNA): TGTGCCAGCAGCTTAACGGGGACGTATGGCTACACCTTC.

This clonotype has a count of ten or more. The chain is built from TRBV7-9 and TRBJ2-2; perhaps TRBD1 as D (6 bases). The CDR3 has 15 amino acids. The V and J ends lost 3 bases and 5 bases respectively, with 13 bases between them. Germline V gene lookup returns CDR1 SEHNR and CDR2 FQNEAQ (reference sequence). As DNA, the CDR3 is TGTGCCAGCAGCTTTTCAGGGGCGCGGACCGGGGAGCTGTTTTTT. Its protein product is CASSFSGARTGELFF.

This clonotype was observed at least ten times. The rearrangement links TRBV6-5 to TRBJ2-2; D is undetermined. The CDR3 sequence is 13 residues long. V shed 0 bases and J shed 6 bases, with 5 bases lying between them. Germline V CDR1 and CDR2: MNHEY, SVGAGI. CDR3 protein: CASSYSSPGELFF. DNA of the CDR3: TGTGCCAGCAGTTACTCGAGCCCCGGGGAGCTGTTTTTT.

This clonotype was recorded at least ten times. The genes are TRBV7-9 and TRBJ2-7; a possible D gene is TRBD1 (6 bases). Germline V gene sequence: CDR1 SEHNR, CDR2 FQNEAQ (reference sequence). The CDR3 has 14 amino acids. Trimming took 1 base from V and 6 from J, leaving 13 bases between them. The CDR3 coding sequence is TGTGCCAGCAGCTTAGAGGACAGAATTTTCGAGCAGTACTTC. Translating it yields CASSLEDRIFEQYF.

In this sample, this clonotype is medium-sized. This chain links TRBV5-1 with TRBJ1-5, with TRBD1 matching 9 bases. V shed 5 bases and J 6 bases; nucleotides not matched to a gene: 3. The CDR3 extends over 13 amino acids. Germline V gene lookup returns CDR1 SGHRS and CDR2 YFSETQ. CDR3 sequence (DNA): TGCGCCAGCAGACCGGACAGGGGTCAGCCCCAGCATTTT. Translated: CASRPDRGQPQHF.

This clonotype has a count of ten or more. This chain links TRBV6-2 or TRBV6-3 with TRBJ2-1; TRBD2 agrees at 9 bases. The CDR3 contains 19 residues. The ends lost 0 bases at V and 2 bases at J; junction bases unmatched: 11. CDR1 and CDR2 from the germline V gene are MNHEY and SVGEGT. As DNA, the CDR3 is TGTGCCAGCAGTTACTCCTACCATTTAGCGGGGGCCGCCTACAATGAGCAGTTCTTC. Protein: CASSYSYHLAGAAYNEQFF.

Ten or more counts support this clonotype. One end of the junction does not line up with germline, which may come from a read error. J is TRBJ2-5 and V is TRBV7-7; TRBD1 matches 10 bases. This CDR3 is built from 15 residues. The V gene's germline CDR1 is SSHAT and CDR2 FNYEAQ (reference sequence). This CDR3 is CASSSGQGFGETQYF. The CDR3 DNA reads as TGTGCTAGCAGCTCGGGACAGGGGTTCGGCGAGACCCAGTACTTC.

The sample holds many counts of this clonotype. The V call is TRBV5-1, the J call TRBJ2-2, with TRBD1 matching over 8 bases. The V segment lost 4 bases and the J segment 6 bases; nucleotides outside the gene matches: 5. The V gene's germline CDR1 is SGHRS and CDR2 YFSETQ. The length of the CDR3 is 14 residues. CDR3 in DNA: TGCGCCAGCAGCCCTCTGACAGGGGCCGGGGAGCTGTTTTTT. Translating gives CASSPLTGAGELFF.

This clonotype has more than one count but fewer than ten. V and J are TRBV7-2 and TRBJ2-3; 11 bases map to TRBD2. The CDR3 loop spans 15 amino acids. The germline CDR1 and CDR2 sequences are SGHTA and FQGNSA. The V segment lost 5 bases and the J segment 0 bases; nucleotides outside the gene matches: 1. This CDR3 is CASSASGGSTDTQYF. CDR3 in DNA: TGTGCCAGCAGCGCTAGCGGGGGGAGCACAGATACGCAGTATTTT.

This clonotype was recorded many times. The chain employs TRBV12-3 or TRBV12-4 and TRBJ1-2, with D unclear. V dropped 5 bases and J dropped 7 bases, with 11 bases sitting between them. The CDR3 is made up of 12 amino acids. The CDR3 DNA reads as TGTGCCAGCAGTACTACGCCGTTTGGCTACACCTTC. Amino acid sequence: CASSTTPFGYTF.

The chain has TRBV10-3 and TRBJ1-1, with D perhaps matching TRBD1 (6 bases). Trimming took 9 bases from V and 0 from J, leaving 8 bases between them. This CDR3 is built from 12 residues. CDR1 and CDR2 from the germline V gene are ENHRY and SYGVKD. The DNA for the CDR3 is TGTGCCATTGGACAGATGAACACTGAAGCTTTCTTT. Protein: CAIGQMNTEAFF.

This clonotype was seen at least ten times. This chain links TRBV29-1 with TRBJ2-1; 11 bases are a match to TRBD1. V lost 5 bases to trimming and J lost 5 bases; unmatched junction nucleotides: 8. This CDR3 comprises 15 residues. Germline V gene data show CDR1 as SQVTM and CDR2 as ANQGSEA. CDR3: CSVPGGQGANNEQFF. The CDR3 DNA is TGCAGCGTTCCGGGAGGACAGGGGGCGAACAATGAGCAGTTCTTC.